This T cell receptor beta chain comes out of a study of identifying expanded T cells in peripheral blood (dated by TCRdb to between 2018 and 2021). About the full investigation: Separate aliquots of the same genomic DNA pool were sequenced to produce technical replicates, and four replicates were compared in pairs.

Note on this clone: Its antigen specificity is not known. No qualities accompany the bases; no much larger clone lies one base away.

During the collection period, no infections or other immune events were recorded for the healthy donors. Time-dependent variance in a beta-binomial model of T-cell clone differential abundance was calibrated using healthy-donor blood repertoires as a training cohort. The training cohort included around ten healthy donors, of whom 3 were female and 7 were male. The donors were between roughly 25 and 70 years old, with an average age of roughly 40 years. Whole blood from each healthy donor was obtained from a commercial supplier and was collected at three time points roughly 13 days apart. For immunosequencing, genomic DNA was extracted from unsorted whole blood. V has 1 base trimmed and J has 0 bases trimmed; junction bases matching no gene number 3. Sequences SQVTM (CDR1) and ANQGSEA (CDR2) are obtained from the germline V gene. The CDR3, from cysteine to phenylalanine, totals 14 residues. Of the read, only the CDR3 DNA is kept; its 42 bases are in frame from base 1.

Points the paper makes about the study in general: Across all healthy-donor time intervals, the beta-binomial model significantly lowered both the number of clones called differentially abundant and the false-positive rate. For all healthy donors, the variance in clone template counts between roughly 2-week samples rose significantly as total template count increased. The authors expected that biological variance in healthy repertoires might rise further over much longer intervals, such as months to years. The binomial model flagged about 1.1 differentially abundant clones between technical replicates but approximately 16 over around two weeks and approximately 18 over approximately four weeks.

TCRbeta CDR3 regions were profiled by bias-controlled multiplex PCR amplification of genomic DNA with the immunoSEQ Assay. Concerning the study's data processing: To quantify the absolute abundance of each unique TCRbeta CDR3 region, the sequences were collapsed and filtered. Differential abundance was tested with a binomial (Fisher-equivalent) model and with a beta-binomial model adding time-dependent variance fitted from healthy donors. Clones with fewer than 5 combined templates were excluded, and clones with Benjamini-Hochberg FDR below 0.01 were called differentially abundant. Beta-binomial variance was modeled as a function of total template count across the two samples using the form v = (b*log(k)+a)^2. TCRdb provides this immuneACCESS table in a form limited to in-frame rearrangements. Some clones are lacking; in checked studies, under half of them reflect an unresolved V gene, and why the rest are absent is not known. Clonal size and the V and J genes are those of that table, whereas D and trimming came from the DNA. The sample data list 75,000 to 90,000 clones, and about 90% of these were observed just once. Roughly 7% of the sample is taken by the ten largest.

This clonotype was obtained from a person aged 18-70 years in good health. The sample consisted of blood. Rearrangement joined TRBV29-1 to TRBJ2-7, and TRBD1 matches 7 of the central bases. CDR3 protein: CSVEGDSSSYEQYF. The sequence in DNA is TGCAGCGTTGAAGGGGACAGCAGCTCCTACGAGCAGTACTTC.